This TCR beta chain came from a study of T cells after yellow fever vaccination. This clonotype was picked up a small number of times. What it binds is not known. General study points: Reappearance after the booster was observed for most primary-vaccination clones (roughly 97% CD4, roughly 88% CD8). It was a weaker secondary response, yet one that peaked faster, at day 5 versus 15.

The authors made TCR cDNA by 5'RACE template switching, adding a universal primer site and UMIs. MiXCR was run by TCRdb on the 5' RACE reads, yielding one entry per CDR3 protein. Seen here are around 300,000 distinct CDR3 sequences, about 4% observed once, and the top ten hold just under 25%. Looked up from germline, CDR1 is SGHTA and CDR2 is FQGNSA. There are 16 residues in the CDR3. Unmatched junction bases numbered 9, after V lost 5 bases and J lost 2 bases. The input for sequencing was PBMCs, taken 5 days after the yellow fever booster vaccination. This receptor was taken from a young man who received the YFV17D yellow fever vaccine. The chain couples TRBV7-2 to TRBJ2-3; 8 bases align to TRBD2. The CDR3 protein is CASSTQAGVPTDTQYF. CDR3 coding DNA: TGTGCCAGCAGCACCCAAGCGGGGGTGCCCACAGATACGCAGTATTTT.